Sequencing of this T cell receptor beta chain was carried out in a study of human T cells and chemical hapten exposure. Time point defined: pre-sensitization, week 0. Treatment here: therapeutic diphenylcyclopropenone sensitization with weekly scalp DPC. Total RNA was isolated from whole blood that had not been fractionated. The V gene end was trimmed by 5 bases and the J gene end by 11 bases; junction bases not matched to a gene: 12. Per the germline V gene, CDR1 is DFQATT and CDR2 is SNEGSKA (reference sequence). This CDR3 region has 13 residues. Notes on the study in general: Donors, who had alopecia, may show an immune response that differs from healthy people's. Following DPC sensitization, TCRs present above 1 in 1000 frequency showed no change.

This clonotype was seen repeatedly, ten times or more. What it binds is not known. TCRdb recomputed calls from the RACE reads with MiXCR, one row per CDR3 protein. This sample carries 84,000 or so distinct CDR3 sequences, 8.5% of them seen once, and the ten largest clones take 2% to 3%. This clonotype originated in a man aged 35 to 55 with alopecia areata. Some clones in this sample may be carry-over from other donors' samples. The V gene is TRBV20-1, the J gene TRBJ1-1; 9 bases are a match to TRBD1. The sequences come from whole blood, collected in connection with sensitization to the hapten diphenylcyclopropenone (DPC). The CDR3 loop is CSAAGQGFRIAFF. CDR3 nucleotide sequence: TGCAGTGCTGCGGGACAGGGATTTCGGATTGCTTTCTTT.